Below, one T cell receptor (beta chain) is given with its context. This clonotype was recorded a few times. Its binding antigen is unknown. The junction differs from germline at one of its ends, possibly a read error. The CDR3 holds 15 amino acids from the cysteine to the phenylalanine. The entry retains the CDR3 DNA only, 45 bases that are in frame from base 1. Taken from the germline V gene, the CDR1 and CDR2 loops are MDHEN and SYDVKM. The AllPrep DNA/RNA mini kit was used to purify genomic DNA and total RNA simultaneously from each of the 10 or so tumor samples. Every RNA sample had an RNA integrity number above 6.5 and an OD 260/280 ratio above 1.9. TCRB libraries were constructed from RNA through three rounds of nested multiplex PCR following a modified ARM-PCR protocol with multiple V-beta primers and a C-beta primer. TCRB-specific cDNA was synthesized from approximately 0.5 ug total RNA with ProtoScript II Reverse Transcriptase and a C-beta primer. For the TCRB libraries, no unique molecular identifiers were described. The third PCR added barcodes and adapters over approximately 25 cycles with Deep VentR (exo-) polymerase, followed by gel purification of 250-500 bp bands. An Illumina HiSeq 2500 generating 250 bp paired-end reads was used to sequence the TCRB libraries. The published analysis was carried out like this. The reads were cleaned with Trimmomatic, merged with FLASH and assigned V, D and J segments with MiGEC before being analyzed in VDJtools. Repertoire diversity was measured using the Shannon-Wiener diversity index, which was calculated with VDJtools. TCRdb handled the public reads itself, with Q25 trimming in fastp and clone calling in MiXCR, and kept productive beta chains. A single entry per CDR3 protein holds the most common genes and DNA from its merged rows. In this record, the V and J calls reflect TCRdb's handling and not the investigators' own analysis. The sample profile shows around 13,000 distinct CDR3 sequences; approximately 70% of them were found once. The top ten hold 25% to 35% of the sample.

The sample originates from a study of tumor-infiltrating lymphocytes in glioblastoma multiforme (dated by TCRdb to between 2016 and 2019). With regard to the full study: Whether intratumoral genomic heterogeneity fosters TIL diversity was tested through joint investigation of somatic mutations, TIL diversity and immune response activity.

General study outcomes and caveats: Generalizability is limited because the TCR and somatic mutation analysis included only one glioblastoma patient. Clone frequencies may be distorted by RNA-based TCR sequencing because unequal numbers of TCR transcripts are carried by T cells. The authors noted that sorting T cells into functional subsets, which was not done in this study, would be a future improvement.

The receptor comes from a male donor with glioblastoma. The sequencing sample was made of brain tumor tissue. The V and J segments used are TRBV28 and TRBJ2-3; the D gene is perhaps TRBD2, from 5 matching bases. The CDR3 protein sequence reads: CASSLPGGLTDTQYF. The nucleotides read TGTGCCAGCAGTTTACCTGGCGGGTTAACAGATACACAGTATTTT.